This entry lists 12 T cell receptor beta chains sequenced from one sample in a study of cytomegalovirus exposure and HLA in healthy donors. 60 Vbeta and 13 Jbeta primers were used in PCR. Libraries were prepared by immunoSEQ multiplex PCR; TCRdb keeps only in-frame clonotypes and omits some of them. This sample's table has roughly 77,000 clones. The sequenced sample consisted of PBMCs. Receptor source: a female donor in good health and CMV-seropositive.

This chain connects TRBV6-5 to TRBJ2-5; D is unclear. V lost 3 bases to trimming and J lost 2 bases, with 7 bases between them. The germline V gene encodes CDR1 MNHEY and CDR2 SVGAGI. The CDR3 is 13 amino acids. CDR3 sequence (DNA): TGTGCCAGCAGTTATTCCGGGCAAGAGACCCAGTACTTC. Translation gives CASSYSGQETQYF.

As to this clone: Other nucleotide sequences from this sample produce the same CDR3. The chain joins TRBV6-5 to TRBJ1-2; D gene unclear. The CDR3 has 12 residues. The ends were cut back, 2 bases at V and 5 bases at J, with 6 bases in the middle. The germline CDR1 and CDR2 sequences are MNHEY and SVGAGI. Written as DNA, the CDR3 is TGTGCCAGCAGTTACCGAGGGTATGGCTACACCTTC. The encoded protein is CASSYRGYGYTF.

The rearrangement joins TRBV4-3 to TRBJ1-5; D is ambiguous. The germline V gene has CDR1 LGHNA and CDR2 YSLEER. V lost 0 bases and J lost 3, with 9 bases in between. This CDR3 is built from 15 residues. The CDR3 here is CASSQDHQANQPQHF. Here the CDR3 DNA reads TGCGCCAGCAGCCAAGATCATCAGGCCAATCAGCCCCAGCATTTT.

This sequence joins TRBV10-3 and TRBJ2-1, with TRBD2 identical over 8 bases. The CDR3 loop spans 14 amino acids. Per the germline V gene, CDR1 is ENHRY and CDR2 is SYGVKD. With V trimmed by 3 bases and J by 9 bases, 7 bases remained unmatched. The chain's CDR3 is CAISDQREPGEQFF. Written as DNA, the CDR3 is TGTGCCATCAGTGACCAGCGGGAGCCGGGTGAGCAGTTCTTC.

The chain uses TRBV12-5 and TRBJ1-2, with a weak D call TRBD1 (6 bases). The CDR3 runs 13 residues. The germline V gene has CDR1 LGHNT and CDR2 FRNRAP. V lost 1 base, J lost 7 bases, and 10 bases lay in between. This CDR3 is CASGLASGVGYTF. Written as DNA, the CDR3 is TGTGCTAGTGGTTTGGCTTCAGGGGTTGGCTACACCTTC.

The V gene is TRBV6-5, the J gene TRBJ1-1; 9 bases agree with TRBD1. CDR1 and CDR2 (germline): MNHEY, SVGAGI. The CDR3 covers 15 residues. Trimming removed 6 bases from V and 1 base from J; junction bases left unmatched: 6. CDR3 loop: CASREPGQGNTEAFF. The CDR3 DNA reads TGTGCCAGCAGAGAACCGGGACAGGGGAACACTGAAGCTTTCTTT.

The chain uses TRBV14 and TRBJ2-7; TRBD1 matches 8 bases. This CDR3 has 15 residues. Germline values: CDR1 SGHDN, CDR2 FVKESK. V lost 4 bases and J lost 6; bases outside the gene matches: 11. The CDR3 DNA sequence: TGTGCCAGCAGCCCACGTGGCAGGGGGCAGGGCGAGCAGTACTTC. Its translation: CASSPRGRGQGEQYF.

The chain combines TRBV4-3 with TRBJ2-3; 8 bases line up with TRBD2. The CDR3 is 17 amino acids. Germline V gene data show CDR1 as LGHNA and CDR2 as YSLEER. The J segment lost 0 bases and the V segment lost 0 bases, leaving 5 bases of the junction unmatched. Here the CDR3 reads CASSQDQRGGSTDTQYF. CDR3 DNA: TGCGCCAGCAGCCAAGATCAACGGGGGGGCAGCACAGATACGCAGTATTTT.

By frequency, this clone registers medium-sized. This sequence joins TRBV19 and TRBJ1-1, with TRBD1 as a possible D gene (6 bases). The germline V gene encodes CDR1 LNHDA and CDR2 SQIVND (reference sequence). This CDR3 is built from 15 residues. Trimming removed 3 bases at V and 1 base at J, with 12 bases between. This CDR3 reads CASSIQGTPNTEAFF. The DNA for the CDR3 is TGTGCCAGTAGTATCCAGGGGACCCCGAACACTGAAGCTTTCTTT.

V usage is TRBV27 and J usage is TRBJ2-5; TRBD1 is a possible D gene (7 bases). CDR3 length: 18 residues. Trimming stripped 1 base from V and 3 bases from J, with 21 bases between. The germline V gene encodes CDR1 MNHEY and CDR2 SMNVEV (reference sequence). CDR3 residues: CASSLFFQQGRKEETQYF. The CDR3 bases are TGTGCCAGCAGTTTATTCTTCCAACAGGGGAGGAAAGAAGAGACCCAGTACTTC.

The CDR3 spells CASSSFLAGAYEQYF. CDR3 DNA: TGTGCCAGCAGCTCCTTCTTAGCGGGGGCCTACGAGCAGTACTTC. This rearrangement joins TRBV11-2 to TRBJ2-7; 9 bases match TRBD2. V shed 4 bases and J 2 bases; nucleotides not matched to a gene: 6. Germline values: CDR1 SGHAT, CDR2 FQNNGV. The CDR3 is 15 residues long.

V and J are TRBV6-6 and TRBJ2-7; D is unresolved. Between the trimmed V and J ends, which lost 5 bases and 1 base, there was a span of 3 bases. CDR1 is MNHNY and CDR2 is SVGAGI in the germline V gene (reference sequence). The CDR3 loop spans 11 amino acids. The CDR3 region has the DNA TGTGCCAGCAGTGAGTCCTACGAGCAGTACTTC. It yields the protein CASSESYEQYF.